Sequencing of this T cell receptor (beta chain) was carried out in a study of blood T cell repertoires in COVID-19. Study as a whole: Spain, Italy and the United States supplied samples that represented acute and convalescent COVID-19.

Enrollees, roughly 18 to 95 years old, lived in 25 or so US areas. Original methodology: Estimates of nucleated cell counts were drawn from the amplification of reference gene primers. Produced via immunoSEQ multiplex PCR; TCRdb's table is partial and in-frame only. V and J calls plus clone size are reproduced from that table; the DNA served to infer D and trimming. The sample consists of some 200,000 clones, approximately 90% of them appearing once. V lost 1 base to trimming and J lost 3 bases; unmatched junction nucleotides: 8. CDR3 size: 17 residues. CDR1 is MNHEY and CDR2 is SMNVEV in the germline V gene (reference sequence).

The chain carries TRBV27 and TRBJ2-2; 7 positions match TRBD2. This sequence was found in a woman aged 25 to 45 who had recovered from COVID-19. The material sequenced was PBMCs or T cells enriched from blood (not recorded which). The CDR3 coding sequence is TGTGCCAGCAGTTTATATGCTAGCGGAGGGGACACCGGGGAGCTGTTTTTT. Its translation is CASSLYASGGDTGELFF.